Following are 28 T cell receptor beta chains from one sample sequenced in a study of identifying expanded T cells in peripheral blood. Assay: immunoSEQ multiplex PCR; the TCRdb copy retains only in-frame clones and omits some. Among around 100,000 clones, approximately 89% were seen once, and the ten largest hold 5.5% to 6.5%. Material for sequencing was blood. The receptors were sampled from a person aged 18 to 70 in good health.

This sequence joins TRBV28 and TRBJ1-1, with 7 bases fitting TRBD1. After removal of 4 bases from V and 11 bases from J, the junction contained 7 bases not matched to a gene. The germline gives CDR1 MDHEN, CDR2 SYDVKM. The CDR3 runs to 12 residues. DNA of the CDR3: TGTGCCAGCAGTTCAACCGGGACAGCGGCTTTCTTT. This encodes CASSSTGTAAFF.

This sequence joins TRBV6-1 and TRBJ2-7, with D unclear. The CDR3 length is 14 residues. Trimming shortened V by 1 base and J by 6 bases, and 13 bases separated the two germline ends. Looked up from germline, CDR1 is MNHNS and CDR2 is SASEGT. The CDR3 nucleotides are TGTGCCAGCAGTGAAGACTTGCTGCCTCGCGAGCAGTACTTC. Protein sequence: CASSEDLLPREQYF.

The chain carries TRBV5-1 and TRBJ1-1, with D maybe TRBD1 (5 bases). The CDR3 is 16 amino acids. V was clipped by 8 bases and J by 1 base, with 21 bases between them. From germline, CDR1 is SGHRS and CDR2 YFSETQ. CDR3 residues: CASSQGPGMRNTEAFF. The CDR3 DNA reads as TGCGCCAGTAGCCAGGGACCGGGGATGCGGAACACTGAAGCTTTCTTT.

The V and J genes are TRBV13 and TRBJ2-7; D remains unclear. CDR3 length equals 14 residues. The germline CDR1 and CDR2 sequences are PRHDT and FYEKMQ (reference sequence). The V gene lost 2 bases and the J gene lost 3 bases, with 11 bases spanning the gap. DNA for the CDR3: TGTGCCAGCAGCTTAAGGCCGGGTGACTACGAGCAGTACTTC. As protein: CASSLRPGDYEQYF.

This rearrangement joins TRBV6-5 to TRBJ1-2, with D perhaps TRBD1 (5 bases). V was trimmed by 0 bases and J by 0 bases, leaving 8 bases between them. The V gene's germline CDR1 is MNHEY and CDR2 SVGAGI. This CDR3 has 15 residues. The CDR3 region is CASSYSGGTNYGYTF. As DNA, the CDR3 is TGTGCCAGCAGTTACTCGGGGGGAACTAACTATGGCTACACCTTC.

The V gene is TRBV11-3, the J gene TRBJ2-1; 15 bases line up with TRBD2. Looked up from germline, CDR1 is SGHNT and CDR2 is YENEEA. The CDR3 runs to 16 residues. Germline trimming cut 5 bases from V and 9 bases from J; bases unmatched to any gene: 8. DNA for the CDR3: TGTGCCAGCAGCCTTGGACTAGCGGGAGGGCCGGTTGAGCAGTTCTTC. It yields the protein CASSLGLAGGPVEQFF.

In nucleotides, the CDR3 is TGTGCCAGCGGTAGACAGGGGTCCTACGAGCAGTACTTC. Residues: CASGRQGSYEQYF. The chain recombines TRBV27 with TRBJ2-7, with 8 bases matching TRBD1. Trimming at V came to 8 bases and at J to 1 base, leaving 4 bases not matched to a gene. Germline-derived CDR1 and CDR2 are MNHEY and SMNVEV (reference sequence). The CDR3 sequence is 13 residues long.

The CDR3 DNA follows: TGCGCCAGCAGCCAAGAAATACGAATGACAGGGGTCGGCACTGAAGCTTTCTTT. As protein: CASSQEIRMTGVGTEAFF. This rearrangement joins TRBV4-1 to TRBJ1-1; 8 bases match TRBD1. V shed 0 bases, J shed 4 bases, and the junction held 13 bases outside the gene matches. The germline CDR1 and CDR2 sequences are MGHRA and YSYEKL. This CDR3 is 18 amino acids long.

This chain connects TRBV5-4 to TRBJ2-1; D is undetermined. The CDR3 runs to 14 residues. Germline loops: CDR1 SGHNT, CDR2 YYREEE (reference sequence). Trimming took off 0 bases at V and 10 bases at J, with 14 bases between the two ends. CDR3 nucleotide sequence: TGTGCCAGCAGCTTGGAAATCGGCAGGCTGGAGCAGTTCTTC. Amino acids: CASSLEIGRLEQFF.

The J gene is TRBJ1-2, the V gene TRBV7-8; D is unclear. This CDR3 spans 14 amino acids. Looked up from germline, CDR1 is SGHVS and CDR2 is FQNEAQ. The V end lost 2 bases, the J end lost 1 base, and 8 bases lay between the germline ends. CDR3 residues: CASSLLYFNYGYTF. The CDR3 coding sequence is TGTGCCAGCAGCTTACTATATTTTAACTATGGCTACACCTTC.

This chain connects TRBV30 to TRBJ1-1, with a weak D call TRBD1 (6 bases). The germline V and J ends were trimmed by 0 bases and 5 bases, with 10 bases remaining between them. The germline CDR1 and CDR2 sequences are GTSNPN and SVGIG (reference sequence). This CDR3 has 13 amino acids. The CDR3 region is CAWSVRGDTEAFF. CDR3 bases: TGTGCCTGGAGTGTAAGGGGGGATACTGAAGCTTTCTTT. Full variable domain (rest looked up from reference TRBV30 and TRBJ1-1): SQTIHQWPATLVQPVGSPLSLECTVEGTSNPNLYWYRQAAGRGLQLLFYSVGIGQISSEVPQNLSASRPQDRQFILSSKKLLLSDSGFYLCAWSVRGDTEAFFGQGTRLTVV.

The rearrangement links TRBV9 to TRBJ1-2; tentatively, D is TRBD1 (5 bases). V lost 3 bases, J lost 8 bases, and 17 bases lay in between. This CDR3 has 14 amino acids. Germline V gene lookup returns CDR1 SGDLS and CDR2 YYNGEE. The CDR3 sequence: CASSAQERGEGYTF. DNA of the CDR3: TGTGCCAGCAGCGCCCAGGAGAGGGGTGAAGGCTACACCTTC. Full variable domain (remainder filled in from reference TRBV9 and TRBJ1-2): DSGVTQTPKHLITATGQRVTLRCSPRSGDLSVYWYQQSLDQGLQFLIQYYNGEERAKGNILERFSAQQFPDLHSELNLSSLELGDSALYFCASSAQERGEGYTFGSGTRLTVV.

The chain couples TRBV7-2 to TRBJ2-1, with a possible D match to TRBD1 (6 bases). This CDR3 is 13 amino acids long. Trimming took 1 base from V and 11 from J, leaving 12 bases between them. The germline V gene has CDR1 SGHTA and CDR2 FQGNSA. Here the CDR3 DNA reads TGTGCCAGCAGCTTAGTATTACAGGGTCAGCAGTTCTTC. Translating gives CASSLVLQGQQFF.

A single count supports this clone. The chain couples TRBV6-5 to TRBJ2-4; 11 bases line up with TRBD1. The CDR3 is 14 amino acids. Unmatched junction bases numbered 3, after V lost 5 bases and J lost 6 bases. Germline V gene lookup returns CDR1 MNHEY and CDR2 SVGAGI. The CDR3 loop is CASSRDRGRNIQYF. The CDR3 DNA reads TGTGCCAGCAGTCGGGACAGGGGGAGAAACATTCAGTACTTC.

In DNA, the CDR3 is TGTGCCAGCAGCCCCCCCAGCGGGGGCACAGATACGCAGTATTTT. As protein: CASSPPSGGTDTQYF. This sequence joins TRBV6-5 and TRBJ2-3, with TRBD2 matching over 7 bases. CDR1 and CDR2 (germline): MNHEY, SVGAGI. The CDR3 contains 15 residues. V shed 6 bases and J 1 base; nucleotides not matched to a gene: 7.

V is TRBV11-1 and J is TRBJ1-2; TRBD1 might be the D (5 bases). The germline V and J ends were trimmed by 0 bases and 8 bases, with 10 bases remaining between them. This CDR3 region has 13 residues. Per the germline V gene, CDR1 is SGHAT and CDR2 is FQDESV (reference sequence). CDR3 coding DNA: TGTGCCAGCAGCTTAGCGCCAGGGCGAGGCTACACCTTC. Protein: CASSLAPGRGYTF. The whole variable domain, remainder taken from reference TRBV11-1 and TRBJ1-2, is EAEVAQSPRYKITEKSQAVAFWCDPISGHATLYWYRQILGQGPELLVQFQDESVVDDSQLPKDRFSAERLKGVDSTLKIQPAELGDSAMYLCASSLAPGRGYTFGSGTRLTVV.

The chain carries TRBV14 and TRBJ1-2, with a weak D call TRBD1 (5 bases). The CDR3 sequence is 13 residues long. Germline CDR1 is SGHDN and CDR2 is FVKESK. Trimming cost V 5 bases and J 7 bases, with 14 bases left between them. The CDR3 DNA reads TGTGCCAGCAGCGCTCGGACATTCGGTGGCTACACCTTC. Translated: CASSARTFGGYTF.

CDR3 nucleotides: TGTGCCAGCAGCTTAAGGGGAACGGGAGCTATTTCCTACAATGAGCAGTTCTTC. It encodes CASSLRGTGAISYNEQFF. This chain links TRBV7-2 with TRBJ2-1, with D possibly being TRBD2 (6 bases). The V end was cut by 2 bases, the J end by 1 base, with 18 bases between. The V gene's germline CDR1 is SGHTA and CDR2 FQGNSA. This CDR3 is 18 amino acids long.

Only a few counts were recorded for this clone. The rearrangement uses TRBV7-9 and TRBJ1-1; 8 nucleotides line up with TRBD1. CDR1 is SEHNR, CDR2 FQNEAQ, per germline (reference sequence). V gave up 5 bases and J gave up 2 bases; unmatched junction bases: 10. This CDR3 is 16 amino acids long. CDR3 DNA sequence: TGTGCCAGCAGCCGAGGACAGGGCGGTGGAAACACTGAAGCTTTCTTT. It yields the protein CASSRGQGGGNTEAFF.

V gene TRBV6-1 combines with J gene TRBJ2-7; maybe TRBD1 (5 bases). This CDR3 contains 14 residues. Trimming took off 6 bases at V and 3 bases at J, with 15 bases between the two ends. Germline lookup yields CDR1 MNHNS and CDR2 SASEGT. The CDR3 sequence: CASSEPQGIYEQYF. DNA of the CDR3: TGTGCCAGCAGCGAACCTCAGGGTATCTACGAGCAGTACTTC.

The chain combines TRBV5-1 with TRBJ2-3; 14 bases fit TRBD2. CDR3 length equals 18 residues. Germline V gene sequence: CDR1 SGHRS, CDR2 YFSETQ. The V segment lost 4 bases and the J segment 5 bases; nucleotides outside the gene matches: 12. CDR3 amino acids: CASSLAPTSGRALDTQYF. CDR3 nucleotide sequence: TGCGCCAGCAGCCTAGCGCCGACTAGCGGGAGGGCCCTAGATACGCAGTATTTT.

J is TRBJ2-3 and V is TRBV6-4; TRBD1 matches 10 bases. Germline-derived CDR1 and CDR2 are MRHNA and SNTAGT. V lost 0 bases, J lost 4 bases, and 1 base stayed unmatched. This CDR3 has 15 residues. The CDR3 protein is CASSDSTGGPDTQYF. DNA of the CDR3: TGTGCCAGCAGTGACTCGACAGGGGGCCCAGATACGCAGTATTTT.

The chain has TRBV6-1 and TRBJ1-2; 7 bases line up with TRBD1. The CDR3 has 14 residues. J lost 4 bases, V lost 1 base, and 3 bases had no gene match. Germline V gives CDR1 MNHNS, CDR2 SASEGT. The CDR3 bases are TGTGCCAGCAGTGAAGGGGGGACAGTCTATGGCTACACCTTC. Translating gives CASSEGGTVYGYTF.

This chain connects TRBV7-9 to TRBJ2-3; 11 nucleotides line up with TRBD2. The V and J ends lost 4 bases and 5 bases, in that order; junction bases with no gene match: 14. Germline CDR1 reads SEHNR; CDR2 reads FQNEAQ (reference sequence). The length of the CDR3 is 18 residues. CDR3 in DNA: TGTGCCAGCAGCTCAAATTTAGCGGGGGGGCCACAGAGAGATACGCAGTATTTT. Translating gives CASSSNLAGGPQRDTQYF.

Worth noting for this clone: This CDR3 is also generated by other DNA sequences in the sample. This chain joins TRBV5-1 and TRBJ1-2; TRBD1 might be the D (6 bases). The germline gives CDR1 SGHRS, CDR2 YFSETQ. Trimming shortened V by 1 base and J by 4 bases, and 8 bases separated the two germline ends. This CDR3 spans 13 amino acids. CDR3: CASSLTGIYGYTF. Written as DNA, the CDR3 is TGCGCCAGCAGCTTGACAGGGATCTATGGCTACACCTTC.

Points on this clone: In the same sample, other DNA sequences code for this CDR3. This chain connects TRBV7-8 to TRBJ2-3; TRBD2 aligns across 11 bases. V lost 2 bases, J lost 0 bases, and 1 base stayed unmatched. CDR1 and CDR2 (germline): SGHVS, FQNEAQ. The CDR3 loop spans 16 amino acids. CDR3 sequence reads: CASSLRLAGSTDTQYF. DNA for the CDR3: TGTGCCAGCAGCTTAAGACTAGCGGGGAGCACAGATACGCAGTATTTT.

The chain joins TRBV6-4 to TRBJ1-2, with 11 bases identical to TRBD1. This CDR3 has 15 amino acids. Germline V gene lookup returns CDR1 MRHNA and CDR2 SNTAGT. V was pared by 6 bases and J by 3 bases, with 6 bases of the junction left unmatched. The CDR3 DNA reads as TGTGCCAGCAGAGCCGGGACAGGGGGGCACTATGGCTACACCTTC. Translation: CASRAGTGGHYGYTF.

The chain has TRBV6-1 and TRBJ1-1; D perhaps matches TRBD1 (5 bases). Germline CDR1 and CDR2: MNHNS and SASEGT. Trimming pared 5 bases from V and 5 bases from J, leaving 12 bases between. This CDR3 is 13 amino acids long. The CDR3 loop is CASSFERGTEAFF. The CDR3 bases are TGTGCCAGCAGTTTCGAAAGGGGTACTGAAGCTTTCTTT.